This is a list of T cell receptor beta chains from one sample in a study of blood T cell repertoires in COVID-19. Measured with immunoSEQ multiplex PCR; TCRdb has only the in-frame clones, and not every one. The sample carries some 400,000 clones, roughly 86% recorded once. Sequenced sample: PBMCs or T cells enriched from blood (not recorded which). The receptors shown here come from a woman between 25 and 40 years old who had recovered from COVID-19. Both conserved end residues are part of each CDR3. Fields, in order: D gene, clone size, J gene, V gene, CDR3 DNA, CDR3 protein. The D gene is left open where the match is weak. A clone size is listed for some rows: how often the clone was seen (once, few, many), or a class if it is expanded.

D gene: TRBD2; clone size: .; J gene: TRBJ2-7; V gene: TRBV5-6; CDR3 DNA: TGTGCCAGCAGCATAACTACTAGCGCCGGCTACGAGCAGTACTTC; CDR3 protein: CASSITTSAGYEQYF
D gene: TRBD1; clone size: .; J gene: TRBJ1-6; V gene: TRBV9; CDR3 DNA: TGTGCCAGCGCGGGACAGGGAAATTCACCCCTCCACTTT; CDR3 protein: CASAGQGNSPLHF
D gene: TRBD1; clone size: .; J gene: TRBJ1-1; V gene: TRBV27; CDR3 DNA: TGTGCCAGCAGTTCCCCTCGGACAGGGGGGATGAACACTGAAGCTTTCTTT; CDR3 protein: CASSSPRTGGMNTEAFF
D gene: TRBD2; clone size: .; J gene: TRBJ2-7; V gene: TRBV5-5; CDR3 DNA: TGTGCCAGCAGCTTGACTAGCGGCGCCTACGAGCAGTACTTC; CDR3 protein: CASSLTSGAYEQYF
D gene: .; clone size: .; J gene: TRBJ1-2; V gene: TRBV15; CDR3 DNA: TGTGCCACCAGCCCACGACTGGGGGCGGACTATGGCTACACCTTC; CDR3 protein: CATSPRLGADYGYTF
D gene: .; clone size: .; J gene: TRBJ1-1; V gene: TRBV2; CDR3 DNA: TGTGCCAGCAGTTTCAGGGAAGGAACTGAAGCTTTCTTT; CDR3 protein: CASSFREGTEAFF
D gene: TRBD1; clone size: .; J gene: TRBJ2-2; V gene: TRBV3-1/TRBV3-2; CDR3 DNA: TGTGCCAGCAGACGGACAGGGGCTACCGGGGAGCTGTTTTTT; CDR3 protein: CASRRTGATGELFF
D gene: TRBD1; clone size: .; J gene: TRBJ1-2; V gene: TRBV29-1; CDR3 DNA: TGCAGCGGCGGACAGGGAGGGTATGGCTACACCTTC; CDR3 protein: CSGGQGGYGYTF
D gene: TRBD1; clone size: .; J gene: TRBJ1-5; V gene: TRBV7-6; CDR3 DNA: TGTGCCAGCAGCCTGGACAGGGATCAGCCCCAGCATTTT; CDR3 protein: CASSLDRDQPQHF
D gene: .; clone size: .; J gene: TRBJ1-1; V gene: TRBV2; CDR3 DNA: TGTGCCAGCAGAGACGAGGCCAGGAACACTGAAGCTTTCTTT; CDR3 protein: CASRDEARNTEAFF
D gene: TRBD2; clone size: few; J gene: TRBJ2-2; V gene: TRBV11-3; CDR3 DNA: TGTGCCAGCAGCGGCACTAGCGGGGGAGGCTTCGGGGAGCTGTTTTTT; CDR3 protein: CASSGTSGGGFGELFF
D gene: .; clone size: .; J gene: TRBJ1-6; V gene: TRBV27; CDR3 DNA: TGTGCCAGCTCTCTTGTTGGGGGCGACACCTATAATTCACCCCTCCACTTT; CDR3 protein: CASSLVGGDTYNSPLHF
D gene: TRBD1; clone size: .; J gene: TRBJ1-6; V gene: TRBV2; CDR3 DNA: TGTGCCAGCAGCGGGACAGCCATTTCTAATTCACCCCTCCACTTT; CDR3 protein: CASSGTAISNSPLHF
D gene: .; clone size: .; J gene: TRBJ1-1; V gene: TRBV5-6; CDR3 DNA: TGTGCCAGCAGCTTGGGAGGAGGGAACACTGAAGCTTTCTTT; CDR3 protein: CASSLGGGNTEAFF
D gene: TRBD1; clone size: .; J gene: TRBJ2-1; V gene: TRBV28; CDR3 DNA: TGTGCCAGCAGCCCACCCTACGGACAGGGTTCTAGGTGGCGGTTAGCCTACAATGAGCAGTTCTTC; CDR3 protein: CASSPPYGQGSRWRLAYNEQFF
D gene: .; clone size: once; J gene: TRBJ1-2; V gene: TRBV12-5; CDR3 DNA: TGTGCTAGTGGTTTCCCGACAGTTAACTATGGCTACACCTTC; CDR3 protein: CASGFPTVNYGYTF
D gene: TRBD1; clone size: once; J gene: TRBJ1-1; V gene: TRBV7-2; CDR3 DNA: TGTGCCAGCAGCTTACCAGGGGGACGGGCGAACACTGAAGCTTTCTTT; CDR3 protein: CASSLPGGRANTEAFF
D gene: .; clone size: .; J gene: TRBJ2-1; V gene: TRBV30; CDR3 DNA: TGTGCCTGGAGTGTAATCGGGAGTCGGGGTAATGAGCAGTTCTTC; CDR3 protein: CAWSVIGSRGNEQFF
D gene: .; clone size: .; J gene: TRBJ1-1; V gene: TRBV30; CDR3 DNA: TGTGCCTGGAGGCCAACAGGGTTCAGCACTGAAGCTTTCTTT; CDR3 protein: CAWRPTGFSTEAFF
D gene: .; clone size: .; J gene: TRBJ1-1; V gene: TRBV29-1; CDR3 DNA: TGCAGCGTAAGGACAGTTTCTAACACTGAAGCTTTCTTT; CDR3 protein: CSVRTVSNTEAFF
D gene: TRBD1; clone size: .; J gene: TRBJ2-1; V gene: TRBV5-1; CDR3 DNA: TGCGCCAGCAGCTTTAGGACAGGGGGATACAATGAGCAGTTCTTC; CDR3 protein: CASSFRTGGYNEQFF
D gene: .; clone size: .; J gene: TRBJ1-5; V gene: TRBV18; CDR3 DNA: TGTGCCAGCTCACCTACAGGGCAGGGCAATCAGCCCCAGCATTTT; CDR3 protein: CASSPTGQGNQPQHF
D gene: TRBD1; clone size: .; J gene: TRBJ2-7; V gene: TRBV10-3; CDR3 DNA: TGTGCCATCAGTGAGTCTGGGACAGGGGGCTACGAGCAGTACTTC; CDR3 protein: CAISESGTGGYEQYF
D gene: .; clone size: .; J gene: TRBJ2-7; V gene: TRBV6-2/TRBV6-3; CDR3 DNA: TGTGCCAGCAGTCCCTGGGATGGCCAGGGGACCTCCTACGAGCAGTACTTC; CDR3 protein: CASSPWDGQGTSYEQYF
D gene: TRBD2; clone size: .; J gene: TRBJ2-7; V gene: TRBV27; CDR3 DNA: TGTGCCAGCAGCCGAGCGGGAGTCTCCTACGAGCAGTACTTC; CDR3 protein: CASSRAGVSYEQYF
D gene: .; clone size: .; J gene: TRBJ2-7; V gene: TRBV2; CDR3 DNA: TGTGCCAGCAAAGCGGGTCAAACCTACGAGCAGTACTTC; CDR3 protein: CASKAGQTYEQYF
D gene: .; clone size: .; J gene: TRBJ1-6; V gene: TRBV9; CDR3 DNA: TGTGCCAGCACGAAGGACAGTTTTGGATCACCCCTCCACTTT; CDR3 protein: CASTKDSFGSPLHF
D gene: TRBD1; clone size: .; J gene: TRBJ1-2; V gene: TRBV19; CDR3 DNA: TGTGCCAGTAGTATTGGGGACAGGGTAGAAGCTAACTATGGCTACACCTTC; CDR3 protein: CASSIGDRVEANYGYTF
D gene: .; clone size: .; J gene: TRBJ2-3; V gene: TRBV7-6; CDR3 DNA: TGTGCCAGCAGCGGGAGGACCGGACCAACAGTATCAGATACGCAGTATTTT; CDR3 protein: CASSGRTGPTVSDTQYF
D gene: TRBD2; clone size: once; J gene: TRBJ2-3; V gene: TRBV24-1; CDR3 DNA: TGTGCCACCAGTGGCCCGCTTGGGGGAACTAGCGGGAGGGCAGCAGATACGCAGTATTTT; CDR3 protein: CATSGPLGGTSGRAADTQYF
D gene: TRBD2; clone size: .; J gene: TRBJ2-1; V gene: TRBV7-2; CDR3 DNA: TGTGCCAGCAGCCCTCGACTAGCGGGGGGAAGTGAGCAGTTCTTC; CDR3 protein: CASSPRLAGGSEQFF
D gene: TRBD1; clone size: .; J gene: TRBJ1-2; V gene: TRBV19; CDR3 DNA: TGTGCCAGTACACCTCCGGGACAGGGACACTATGGCTACACCTTC; CDR3 protein: CASTPPGQGHYGYTF
D gene: .; clone size: .; J gene: TRBJ1-3; V gene: TRBV9; CDR3 DNA: TGTGCCAGCAGCTCCGAAGACAGGCTCTTTGGAAACACCATATATTTT; CDR3 protein: CASSSEDRLFGNTIYF
D gene: .; clone size: .; J gene: TRBJ2-3; V gene: TRBV29-1; CDR3 DNA: TGCAGCGTTGATGCGGGGTTAGATACGCAGTATTTT; CDR3 protein: CSVDAGLDTQYF
D gene: .; clone size: .; J gene: TRBJ1-1; V gene: TRBV6-5; CDR3 DNA: TGTGCCAGCAGTTACTCCCCAGTGAACACTGAAGCTTTCTTT; CDR3 protein: CASSYSPVNTEAFF
D gene: TRBD1; clone size: .; J gene: TRBJ2-7; V gene: TRBV28; CDR3 DNA: TGTGCCAGCAGTCCACGGACAGGGGCGGCCTACGAGCAGTACTTC; CDR3 protein: CASSPRTGAAYEQYF
D gene: .; clone size: .; J gene: TRBJ1-2; V gene: TRBV9; CDR3 DNA: TGTGCCAGCAGCGTAGAGCCCACAGGAAACTTAAACTATGGCTACACCTTC; CDR3 protein: CASSVEPTGNLNYGYTF
D gene: TRBD1; clone size: .; J gene: TRBJ2-5; V gene: TRBV6-5; CDR3 DNA: TGTGCCAGCAGAGCCGGGACAGATCAAGAGACCCAGTACTTC; CDR3 protein: CASRAGTDQETQYF
D gene: TRBD1; clone size: .; J gene: TRBJ1-5; V gene: TRBV28; CDR3 DNA: TGTGCCAGCAGTTTTGGCCGGGACAGGGGGTATAGCAATCAGCCCCAGCATTTT; CDR3 protein: CASSFGRDRGYSNQPQHF
D gene: TRBD2; clone size: .; J gene: TRBJ2-3; V gene: TRBV11-2; CDR3 DNA: TGTGCCAGCAGCTTTTCTAGCGGTAGGCAGTATTTT; CDR3 protein: CASSFSSGRQYF
D gene: TRBD2; clone size: .; J gene: TRBJ2-1; V gene: TRBV10-3; CDR3 DNA: TGTGCCACGCACACTAGCGACTCCTACAATGAGCAGTTCTTC; CDR3 protein: CATHTSDSYNEQFF
D gene: .; clone size: .; J gene: TRBJ1-3; V gene: TRBV27; CDR3 DNA: TGTGCCAGCAGTTTACAGGGAAGAGGAAACACCATATATTTT; CDR3 protein: CASSLQGRGNTIYF
D gene: TRBD1; clone size: once; J gene: TRBJ1-2; V gene: TRBV28; CDR3 DNA: TGTGCCAGCAATGAGAACAGGGGAAGAGTCTATGGCTACACCTTC; CDR3 protein: CASNENRGRVYGYTF
D gene: .; clone size: .; J gene: TRBJ1-2; V gene: TRBV6-5; CDR3 DNA: TGTGCCAGCAGTTACTCGGAGGTCACGAGCTACTATGGCTACACCTTC; CDR3 protein: CASSYSEVTSYYGYTF
D gene: TRBD1; clone size: .; J gene: TRBJ1-2; V gene: TRBV9; CDR3 DNA: TGTGCCAGCAGCGGGGGACAGGGAATTTCGGGCTATGGCTACACCTTC; CDR3 protein: CASSGGQGISGYGYTF
D gene: .; clone size: .; J gene: TRBJ1-1; V gene: TRBV21-1; CDR3 DNA: TGTGCCAGCAGCAAAGACAGTTATTTTGAGCTCATGAACACTGAAGCTTTCTTT; CDR3 protein: CASSKDSYFELMNTEAFF
D gene: TRBD2; clone size: .; J gene: TRBJ2-7; V gene: TRBV12-5; CDR3 DNA: TGTGCTAGTGGCCTAGCGGGACTTTTGTACGAGCAGTACTTC; CDR3 protein: CASGLAGLLYEQYF
D gene: TRBD1; clone size: .; J gene: TRBJ1-4; V gene: TRBV7-9; CDR3 DNA: TGTGCCAGCAGCCCCGGGACAGTTGAAAAACTGTTTTTT; CDR3 protein: CASSPGTVEKLFF
D gene: .; clone size: once; J gene: TRBJ2-5; V gene: TRBV7-2; CDR3 DNA: TGTGCCAGCAGCTTACAGGTCCAAGAGACCCAGTACTTC; CDR3 protein: CASSLQVQETQYF
D gene: TRBD1; clone size: .; J gene: TRBJ2-3; V gene: TRBV25-1; CDR3 DNA: TGTGCCAGCAGTAAAAATAGAGGACAGGGCACAGATACGCAGTATTTT; CDR3 protein: CASSKNRGQGTDTQYF
D gene: TRBD1; clone size: once; J gene: TRBJ1-5; V gene: TRBV28; CDR3 DNA: TGTGCCAGCAGTTTCCCACGGGACAGTAGCAATCAGCCCCAGCATTTT; CDR3 protein: CASSFPRDSSNQPQHF
D gene: TRBD1; clone size: .; J gene: TRBJ1-2; V gene: TRBV18; CDR3 DNA: TGTGCCAGCTCCGTCGACAGGGTCTATGGCTACACCTTC; CDR3 protein: CASSVDRVYGYTF
D gene: .; clone size: .; J gene: TRBJ1-1; V gene: TRBV5-1; CDR3 DNA: TGCGCCAGCAGCTTGCGGACAAGCTCGTCTGAAGCTTTCTTT; CDR3 protein: CASSLRTSSSEAFF